The 26 T cell receptor beta chains reported below all come from one sample, sequenced in a study of blood T cell repertoires in COVID-19. Profiled with immunoSEQ multiplex PCR; TCRdb holds only in-frame clones, not every one. The sample has 240,000 or so clones, 87% seen once. Sample: peripheral blood. These receptors came from a man aged 55 to 70 who had recovered from COVID-19.

V usage is TRBV21-1 and J usage is TRBJ2-5; TRBD2, as called in the table, went unchecked against the DNA. TRBV21-1 has pseudogene status. The CDR3 loop spans 17 amino acids. The CDR3, as DNA: TGTGCCAGCACAGGAAGACGGTTAGGTTCGGGAGGTGGGCCCCAGTACTTC. The encoded protein is CASTGRRLGSGGGPQYF.

For the CDR3, the DNA is TGCAGCGTTCGCGACAGGGTGGACTATGGCTACACCTTC. Protein sequence: CSVRDRVDYGYTF. The chain carries TRBV29-1 and TRBJ1-2; 7 bases align to TRBD1. Germline V gene sequence: CDR1 SQVTM, CDR2 ANQGSEA. V shed 5 bases and J 3 bases; nucleotides not matched to a gene: 6. The CDR3 runs 13 residues.

As concerns this clone: The junction departs from the called germline gene at one end, perhaps through a read error. V is TRBV6-1 and J is TRBJ1-3; D gene unclear. This CDR3 contains 14 residues. From germline, CDR1 is MNHNS and CDR2 SASEGT. Written as DNA, the CDR3 is TGTGCCAGCAGTGAAGTCCAGTCTGGCAACACCATATATTTT. It specifies CASSEVQSGNTIYF.

This clone was counted only a few times. The chain is built from TRBV11-2 and TRBJ2-3; 9 bases are shared with TRBD2. The CDR3 is made up of 13 amino acids. Germline V gene data show CDR1 as SGHAT and CDR2 as FQNNGV. The trim removed 3 bases at V and 11 bases at J, leaving 6 bases unmatched. CDR3 DNA: TGTGCCAGCAGCTTGGCTAGCGGGGTATTGCAGTATTTT. Its protein product is CASSLASGVLQYF.

This clone showed up just once. The V and J genes are TRBV7-9 and TRBJ1-2, with 10 positions matching TRBD1. The CDR3 runs 15 residues. CDR1 and CDR2 (germline): SEHNR, FQNEAQ (reference sequence). Trimming at V came to 6 bases and at J to 7 bases, leaving 11 bases not matched to a gene. CDR3 in DNA: TGTGCCAGCAGTTCAGACAGGGGGCATTTGAGTGGCTACACCTTC. This translates into CASSSDRGHLSGYTF.

This rearrangement joins TRBV7-9 to TRBJ2-1; D perhaps matches TRBD2 (6 bases). V gave up 5 bases and J gave up 4 bases, with 21 bases separating them. The CDR3 spans 17 residues. From germline, CDR1 is SEHNR and CDR2 FQNEAQ (reference sequence). For the CDR3, the DNA is TGTGCCAGCAGCCCTGGGGGGTTGGGGATCAAGTACAATGAGCAGTTCTTC. This translates into CASSPGGLGIKYNEQFF.

The chain recombines TRBV6-5 with TRBJ1-2; D is perhaps TRBD1 (5 bases). Germline CDR1 MNHEY, CDR2 SVGAGI. The CDR3 totals 13 residues. V lost 6 bases, J lost 4 bases, and 12 bases lay in between. The CDR3 bases are TGTGCCAGCAGCCGCGGGGGGTTCTATGGCTACACCTTC. Its protein is CASSRGGFYGYTF.

The rearrangement links TRBV7-8 to TRBJ2-2, with 8 bases identical to TRBD1. J lost 3 bases, V lost 3 bases, and 9 bases had no gene match. The CDR3 has 17 amino acids. Looked up from germline, CDR1 is SGHVS and CDR2 is FQNEAQ. CDR3 in amino acids: CASSFPRGQVHTGELFF. CDR3 nucleotide sequence: TGTGCCAGCAGCTTCCCCAGGGGGCAGGTTCACACCGGGGAGCTGTTTTTT.

The chain uses TRBV5-5 and TRBJ1-2; D ambiguous. Germline V gives CDR1 SGHKS, CDR2 YYEKEE (reference sequence). The V end lost 4 bases, the J end lost 3 bases, and 10 bases lay between the germline ends. CDR3 length equals 13 residues. The CDR3 DNA reads as TGTGCCAGCAGCGGAGGGCCATACTATGGCTACACCTTC. Residues: CASSGGPYYGYTF.

The chain joins TRBV30 to TRBJ1-5; 8 bases map to TRBD1. Trimming took 1 base from V and 5 from J; bases not matched to a gene: 1. In germline, CDR1 is GTSNPN, CDR2 SVGIG (reference sequence). The CDR3 runs 13 residues. The CDR3 nucleotides read TGTGCCTGGAGTGGGACAGGGTATCAGCCCCAGCATTTT. This codes for CAWSGTGYQPQHF.

The chain joins TRBV10-3 to TRBJ1-5, with D unresolved. Between the trimmed V and J ends, which lost 5 bases and 3 bases, there was a span of 5 bases. Per the germline V gene, CDR1 is ENHRY and CDR2 is SYGVKD. This CDR3 has 12 amino acids. DNA of the CDR3: TGTGCCATCAGTCAGAACAATCAGCCCCAGCATTTT. It translates to CAISQNNQPQHF.

The V gene is TRBV9, the J gene TRBJ1-1; a possible D gene is TRBD1 (6 bases). The germline CDR1 and CDR2 sequences are SGDLS and YYNGEE. V was shortened by 0 bases and J by 1 base, with 16 bases between the two germline ends. This CDR3 region has 17 residues. CDR3 DNA sequence: TGTGCCAGCAGCGTAGGCCTTACAGGGATTAAGAACACTGAAGCTTTCTTT. Translation gives CASSVGLTGIKNTEAFF. Full variable domain (remainder filled in from reference TRBV9 and TRBJ1-1): DSGVTQTPKHLITATGQRVTLRCSPRSGDLSVYWYQQSLDQGLQFLIQYYNGEERAKGNILERFSAQQFPDLHSELNLSSLELGDSALYFCASSVGLTGIKNTEAFFGQGTRLTVV.

CDR3 sequence reads: CATSDLRLGQGGSYNEQFF. CDR3 sequence (DNA): TGTGCCACCAGTGACCTCCGCCTTGGACAGGGTGGGTCCTACAATGAGCAGTTCTTC. The chain couples TRBV24-1 to TRBJ2-1, with 8 bases matching TRBD1. V shed 4 bases, J shed 1 base, and the junction held 14 bases outside the gene matches. Germline lookup yields CDR1 KGHDR and CDR2 SFDVKD. The CDR3 spans 19 residues.

This clone was picked up one time. This chain joins TRBV5-6 and TRBJ1-2; TRBD1 agrees at 7 bases. The CDR3 consists of 15 residues. Germline CDR1 is SGHDT and CDR2 is YYEEEE. The V segment lost 3 bases and the J segment 4 bases; nucleotides outside the gene matches: 9. The CDR3 sequence is CASSSTIRGTYGYTF. The CDR3 DNA sequence: TGTGCCAGCAGCTCTACTATCAGGGGGACCTATGGCTACACCTTC.

The chain employs TRBV6-5 and TRBJ1-5, with TRBD1 identical over 8 bases. The CDR3 sequence is 13 residues long. Germline V CDR1 and CDR2: MNHEY, SVGAGI. After removal of 4 bases from V and 5 bases from J, the junction contained 1 base not matched to a gene. The CDR3 here is CASSSQGDQPQHF. Written as DNA, the CDR3 is TGTGCCAGCAGTTCACAGGGGGATCAGCCCCAGCATTTT.

As DNA, the CDR3 is TGTGCCAGCAGCGGGCTCGGCCGCAGCTCCTACGAGCAGTACGTC. Protein sequence: CASSGLGRSSYEQYV. The chain employs TRBV5-6 and TRBJ2-7; the D is unclear. CDR3 length: 15 amino acids. V was clipped by 4 bases and J by 0 bases, with 14 bases between them. Per germline, CDR1 SGHDT and CDR2 YYEEEE.

This clone has a single count. The V and J genes are TRBV20-1 and TRBJ2-1; D is unclear. Germline CDR1 is DFQATT and CDR2 is SNEGSKA (reference sequence). The CDR3 consists of 13 residues. Trimming stripped 3 bases from V and 7 bases from J, with 13 bases between. CDR3 DNA: TGCAGTGCTAGTCTCCTAGTCGGGAATGAGCAGTTCTTC. This codes for CSASLLVGNEQFF.

This chain connects TRBV19 to TRBJ1-3; D may be TRBD1 (5 bases). From germline, CDR1 is LNHDA and CDR2 SQIVND (reference sequence). Trimming left V 5 bases short and J 2 bases short, with 19 bases between. The CDR3 contains 17 residues. CDR3 DNA: TGTGCCAGTAGTCAGAGCGGGACGCCGGTTACTGGAAACACCATATATTTT. Protein product: CASSQSGTPVTGNTIYF.

The V and J genes are TRBV25-1 and TRBJ2-1; D unclear. CDR3 size: 12 residues. Deletions cut 2 bases from V and 10 bases from J, with 9 bases between. Germline values: CDR1 MGHDK, CDR2 SYGVNS. CDR3 DNA sequence: TGTGCCAGCAGTGAACTCAGGAACGAGCAGTTCTTC. Amino acid sequence: CASSELRNEQFF.

The V call is TRBV5-1, the J call TRBJ2-1; TRBD1 matches 9 bases. After removal of 5 bases from V and 10 bases from J, the junction contained 10 bases not matched to a gene. The CDR3 consists of 14 residues. Germline loops: CDR1 SGHRS, CDR2 YFSETQ. The CDR3, as DNA: TGCGCCAGCAGTCCTGGGACAGGGTCGGGGGAGCAGTTCTTC. It specifies CASSPGTGSGEQFF.

The chain has TRBV5-1 and TRBJ1-4; TRBD1 is a possible D gene (6 bases). V gave up 3 bases and J gave up 8 bases, with 17 bases separating them. Germline V gene lookup returns CDR1 SGHRS and CDR2 YFSETQ. The CDR3 has 15 amino acids. Here the CDR3 reads CASSSTGGAREKLFF. The CDR3 DNA sequence: TGCGCCAGCAGCTCCACCGGGGGGGCGCGGGAAAAACTGTTTTTT.

The V call is TRBV23-1, the J call TRBJ1-5; D is undetermined. TRBV23-1 is an ORF; its function is uncertain. The V end lost 0 bases, the J end lost 7 bases, and 4 bases lay between the germline ends. The CDR3 is 12 amino acids. The CDR3 protein is CASSQSAQPQHF. The CDR3 DNA is TGCGCCAGCAGTCAATCAGCCCAGCCCCAGCATTTT.

This rearrangement joins TRBV19 to TRBJ1-4; D uncertain. V lost 7 bases to trimming and J lost 8 bases, with 35 bases between them. Germline V lookup: CDR1 LNHDA, CDR2 SQIVND (reference sequence). The CDR3 contains 20 residues. CDR3 sequence (DNA): TGTGCCAGTACCCCATCTTTTATCGGGGTTTTAGTTAGCTTAGGAGAAAAACTGTTTTTT. Translated: CASTPSFIGVLVSLGEKLFF.

The sample holds one count of this clone. This chain links TRBV30 with TRBJ2-3; 7 nucleotides match TRBD1. Looked up from germline, CDR1 is GTSNPN and CDR2 is SVGIG (reference sequence). The CDR3 consists of 15 residues. V was pared by 5 bases and J by 1 base, with 9 bases of the junction left unmatched. The CDR3 protein is CAWGDSLSRTDTQYF. CDR3 DNA sequence: TGTGCCTGGGGGGACAGCCTTTCTCGCACAGATACGCAGTATTTT.

This chain connects TRBV10-3 to TRBJ1-2; 7 nucleotides line up with TRBD1. V was pared by 2 bases and J by 6 bases, with 6 bases of the junction left unmatched. The CDR3 loop spans 14 amino acids. Germline V gene data show CDR1 as ENHRY and CDR2 as SYGVKD. This CDR3 reads CAISELQGKDGYTF. The CDR3 coding sequence is TGTGCCATCAGTGAGCTACAGGGGAAAGATGGCTACACCTTC.

This clone has a single count. This chain uses TRBV12-3 or TRBV12-4 with TRBJ2-4, with a weak D call TRBD1 (6 bases). This CDR3 has 13 residues. With 10 bases removed from V and 7 bases from J, the gap between germline ends came to 17 bases. Here the CDR3 reads CATTGQSGNIQYF. The DNA of the CDR3 is TGTGCCACCACTGGACAGTCGGGGAACATTCAGTACTTC.